This passage covers 3 T cell receptor beta chains from one sample sequenced in a study of cytomegalovirus exposure and HLA in healthy donors. PCR used 60 Vbeta primers and 13 Jbeta primers. Sequenced by immunoSEQ multiplex PCR; TCRdb stores in-frame clones only, minus some. In the table there are 160,000 or so clones, 78% of which are singletons. Input material: PBMCs. The source is a male donor in good health and CMV-seronegative.

This clone was observed once. The V and J genes are TRBV10-3 and TRBJ1-2; D gene ambiguous. V was cut by 2 bases and J by 2 bases, with 9 bases left in between. Germline V lookup: CDR1 ENHRY, CDR2 SYGVKD. The CDR3 sequence is 14 residues long. CDR3 amino acids: CAISEEAANYGYTF. The DNA for the CDR3 is TGTGCCATCAGTGAGGAGGCAGCCAACTATGGCTACACCTTC.

V is TRBV6-5 and J is TRBJ1-2, with 9 bases fitting TRBD1. Trimming took 6 bases from V and 7 from J; bases not matched to a gene: 9. The CDR3 consists of 14 residues. Germline CDR1 reads MNHEY; CDR2 reads SVGAGI. CDR3 in DNA: TGTGCCAGCAGAACCTCCGGGACAGGGTCTGGCTACACCTTC. Its translation is CASRTSGTGSGYTF.

The chain couples TRBV7-2 to TRBJ2-3, with 8 positions matching TRBD1. CDR3 length: 15 amino acids. Germline V CDR1 and CDR2: SGHTA, FQGNSA. The junction had 6 bases not matched to a gene; V was cut back by 5 bases and J by 2 bases. The CDR3 sequence is CASSRGQAVTDTQYF. CDR3 bases: TGTGCCAGCAGCCGGGGACAGGCCGTCACAGATACGCAGTATTTT.